The text below deals with one T cell receptor (beta chain). These data belong to a study of blood T cell repertoires in COVID-19. Across the study: Collection of acute and convalescent COVID-19 samples took place in the United States, Italy and Spain. The cDNA or gDNA used as material had been derived from T cells, B-cell-depleted T cells, or PBMCs.

CDR3 length equals 15 residues. Unmatched junction bases numbered 4, after V lost 6 bases and J lost 5 bases. CDR1 is ENHRY and CDR2 is SYGVKD in the germline V gene. Authors' data handling: Researchers report that nucleated cell counts were estimated from reference gene primer amplification. Assay used: immunoSEQ multiplex PCR; TCRdb lists only in-frame clones, some missing. From that table come the V and J calls and clone size; the DNA was used to work out D and trimming. The sample includes tens of thousands of clones, around 88% seen only once; the top ten take over 1%. This receptor was identified in a man between 60 and 75 years old with acute or convalescent COVID-19. The chain carries TRBV10-3 and TRBJ2-2; 12 bases map to TRBD1. Sequencing was done on a sample of peripheral blood. In DNA, the CDR3 is TGTGCCATCAGGGGACAGGGGGCAAAGACCGGGGAGCTGTTTTTT. Translation gives CAIRGQGAKTGELFF.